This T cell receptor beta chain was sequenced during a study of T cell responses to AZD1222 COVID-19 vaccine. Overall study findings and caveats: Spike-spanning, vaccine-associated CD4 TCRs were dominant at 160-218 and 743-854. Repertoire samples came only from after the peak T cell response. Spike-specific TCR breadth rose after two AZD1222 doses, and depth rose as well. The donors showed a predominance of white British ancestry and of females, with possible underestimation of clonal diversity.

Regarding this clone: Antigen: not known.

The method was immunoSEQ multiplex PCR; TCRdb's version includes in-frame clones alone and lacks a portion of them. This table has roughly 70,000 clones, around 79% appearing once. There are 14 residues in the CDR3. V shed 5 bases, J shed 6 bases, and the junction held 7 bases outside the gene matches. Germline V lookup: CDR1 SNHLY, CDR2 FYNNEI. The gene calls are TRBV2 and TRBJ2-1; TRBD1 agrees at 7 bases. The TCR sequence derives from an adult in good health. The sample was peripheral blood, taken on day 0 of MenACWY control vaccination. CDR3 in DNA: TGTGCCAGCAGTAGGACAGGCCCCGGCAATGAGCAGTTCTTC. Amino acids: CASSRTGPGNEQFF.